Each of the 21 T cell receptor beta chains below was sequenced from the same sample in a study of T-cell reconstitution after alpha-beta-depleted transplantation in children. It was with unique molecular identifiers that the TCRbeta library was prepared. MiXCR, applied by TCRdb to the PCR reads, yields one record per CDR3 protein. The sample yields approximately 640,000 distinct CDR3 sequences, 16% seen once. Sample: PBMCs from the stem cell graft donor, taken from the stem cell graft. These receptors were collected from a human donor who donated a stem cell graft to a child with acute myeloid leukemia.

This clonotype was observed many times. The junction shows a germline mismatch at one end, possibly a read error. The genes are TRBV5-1 and TRBJ1-1; D not resolved. The germline V gene has CDR1 SGHRS and CDR2 YFSETQ. The CDR3 is made up of 13 amino acids. The CDR3 region is CASSPPGNTEAFF. The CDR3 nucleotides read TGTGCCAGCAGCCCGCCAGGGAACACTGAAGCTTTCTTT.

In this sample, this clonotype turned up a few times. The V and J genes are TRBV20-1 and TRBJ2-1, with unresolved D. V lost 2 bases and J lost 6, with 14 bases in between. CDR3 length: 14 residues. Germline CDR1 is DFQATT and CDR2 is SNEGSKA (reference sequence). This CDR3 is CSARTDGSFNEQFF. The CDR3 bases are TGCAGTGCTAGAACGGACGGCAGTTTCAATGAGCAGTTCTTC.

The V gene is TRBV20-1, the J gene TRBJ1-5; possible D gene TRBD1, 5 bases. This CDR3 spans 12 amino acids. V was pared by 6 bases and J by 5 bases, with 11 bases between. Germline V gene sequence: CDR1 DFQATT, CDR2 SNEGSKA (reference sequence). CDR3 coding DNA: TGCAGTGCGGGGCAGGGCTATCAGCCCCAGCATTTT. It codes for CSAGQGYQPQHF.

This clonotype was seen many times. This CDR3 is CASSDHRGGQYV. In nucleotides, the CDR3 is TGTGCCAGCAGTGACCACAGGGGAGGGCAGTACGTC. This chain joins TRBV27 and TRBJ2-7; a possible D gene is TRBD1 (7 bases). Germline loops: CDR1 MNHEY, CDR2 SMNVEV (reference sequence). CDR3 length equals 12 residues. V was shortened by 5 bases and J by 9 bases, with 14 bases between the two germline ends.

This clonotype is a singleton in its sample. A much larger clone lies a single base off, so this may be a read error. The chain employs TRBV20-1 and TRBJ2-1; D remains unclear. The CDR3 is made up of 13 amino acids. The ends were cut back, 0 bases at V and 5 bases at J, with 8 bases in the middle. CDR1 DFQATT and CDR2 SNEGSKA come from the germline V gene (reference sequence). The CDR3 sequence: CSARDYRDNEQFF. For the CDR3, the DNA is TGCAGTGCTAGAGATTATAGAGACAATGAGCAGTTCTTC.

This rearrangement joins TRBV7-2 to TRBJ1-2; D is unclear. Germline V gene data show CDR1 as SGHTA and CDR2 as FQGNSA. The CDR3 loop spans 15 amino acids. V was clipped by 4 bases and J by 6 bases, with 18 bases between them. The CDR3 loop reads CASSSRLGNNHGYTF. The CDR3 DNA reads TGTGCCAGCAGCTCTCGCCTCGGCAACAACCATGGCTACACCTTC.

In its sample, this clonotype was seen a few times. The chain combines TRBV25-1 with TRBJ2-7; perhaps TRBD2 as D (5 bases). The V and J ends lost 9 bases and 4 bases respectively, with 10 bases between them. The CDR3 is made up of 11 amino acids. Germline assignment: CDR1 MGHDK and CDR2 SYGVNS. The CDR3 coding sequence is TGTGCCAGTGGAGAGGGATACGAGCAGTACTTC. Its translation: CASGEGYEQYF.

This clonotype was observed many times. This chain links TRBV20-1 with TRBJ2-1; D remains unclear. CDR3 size: 15 residues. The V gene's germline CDR1 is DFQATT and CDR2 SNEGSKA (reference sequence). The germline V and J ends were trimmed by 5 bases and 4 bases, with 18 bases remaining between them. The CDR3 protein is CSAPSPLPVYNEQFF. The CDR3, as DNA: TGCAGTGCTCCAAGTCCACTTCCAGTTTACAATGAGCAGTTCTTC.

In regard to this clonotype: This sequence may be a read error, since a much larger clone differs from it by one base. This chain links TRBV28 with TRBJ1-2; D is ambiguous. Germline V gives CDR1 MDHEN, CDR2 SYDVKM. Between the trimmed V and J ends, which lost 6 bases and 4 bases, there was a span of 6 bases. The CDR3 spans 11 residues. CDR3 nucleotides: TGTGCCAGCAGGGAGTTCTATGGCTACACCTTC. It translates to CASREFYGYTF.

This clonotype has ten or more counts. The chain links TRBV12-3 or TRBV12-4 to TRBJ2-1, with 8 bases matching TRBD2. CDR3 length: 15 amino acids. V gave up 5 bases and J gave up 0 bases; unmatched junction bases: 3. The chain's CDR3 is CASSERESSYNEQFF. The CDR3 region has the DNA TGTGCCAGCAGTGAGCGGGAGAGCTCCTACAATGAGCAGTTCTTC.

This clonotype has a count of ten or more. The rearrangement joins TRBV21-1 to TRBJ2-1; the DNA was not used to check the table's D call, TRBD2. TRBV21-1 constitutes a pseudogene. The CDR3 loop spans 11 amino acids. The CDR3 is CASTLSEGQFF. The CDR3 DNA sequence: TGTGCCAGCACCCTATCAGAGGGACAGTTCTTC.

This clonotype was detected many times. The chain combines TRBV20-1 with TRBJ1-6; a possible D gene is TRBD1 (6 bases). Germline V gene sequence: CDR1 DFQATT, CDR2 SNEGSKA (reference sequence). The CDR3 covers 15 residues. V was clipped by 6 bases and J by 5 bases, with 17 bases between them. For the CDR3, the DNA is TGCAGTGCCCAGGCCTCAGGGGTGGATAATTCACCCCTCCACTTT. Translation: CSAQASGVDNSPLHF.

There are a few counts of this clonotype. The V call is TRBV9, the J call TRBJ2-3; tentative D call: TRBD1 (6 bases). V was cut by 0 bases and J by 5 bases, with 13 bases left in between. Germline V CDR1 and CDR2: SGDLS, YYNGEE. The CDR3 extends over 15 amino acids. The CDR3: CASSVVAGAGDTQYF. CDR3 bases: TGTGCCAGCAGCGTAGTGGCAGGGGCAGGAGATACGCAGTATTTT.

This clonotype has ten or more counts. This sequence joins TRBV6-5 and TRBJ1-2; D unresolved. CDR1 is MNHEY and CDR2 is SVGAGI in the germline V gene. This CDR3 has 14 amino acids. Trimming removed 0 bases at V and 5 bases at J, with 10 bases between. The CDR3 is CASSYSEEAYGYTF. In DNA form, the CDR3 reads TGTGCCAGCAGTTACTCAGAGGAGGCGTATGGCTACACCTTC.

This clonotype appeared many times. The CDR3 region is CSAGTPNIQYF. CDR3 bases: TGCAGTGCCGGGACTCCAAACATTCAGTACTTC. The gene calls are TRBV20-1 and TRBJ2-4; a weak D match, TRBD2 (6 bases). Germline values: CDR1 DFQATT, CDR2 SNEGSKA (reference sequence). The CDR3 consists of 11 residues. The ends were cut back, 6 bases at V and 6 bases at J, with 9 bases in the middle.

The chain has TRBV12-3 or TRBV12-4 and TRBJ2-3, with a weak D call TRBD1 (6 bases). The CDR3 contains 14 residues. With 3 bases removed from V and 5 bases from J, the gap between germline ends came to 12 bases. This chain's CDR3 is CASSFRQGQDTQYF. The CDR3 DNA reads as TGTGCCAGCAGTTTCCGGCAGGGGCAAGATACGCAGTATTTT.

This clonotype was seen a few times. The chain has TRBV20-1 and TRBJ2-1; 10 bases map to TRBD2. Germline CDR1 DFQATT, CDR2 SNEGSKA (reference sequence). The CDR3 extends over 15 amino acids. With 3 bases clipped from V and 8 bases from J, the junction kept 10 bases outside the gene matches. The CDR3 loop is CSASGPSGGGHEQFF. CDR3 in DNA: TGCAGTGCTAGCGGGCCTAGCGGGGGAGGCCATGAGCAGTTCTTC.

The chain is built from TRBV4-3 and TRBJ1-5, with unresolved D. Deletions cut 0 bases from V and 0 bases from J, with 3 bases between. This CDR3 is built from 14 residues. In germline, CDR1 is LGHNA, CDR2 YSLEER. The CDR3 DNA reads TGCGCCAGCAGCCAAGATTATAGCAATCAGCCCCAGCATTTT. Its protein is CASSQDYSNQPQHF.

V usage is TRBV7-2 and J usage is TRBJ2-2; tentatively, D is TRBD1 (6 bases). CDR1 is SGHTA, CDR2 FQGNSA, per germline. V lost 6 bases, J lost 0 bases, and 14 bases lay in between. The CDR3 totals 16 residues. The CDR3 nucleotides are TGTGCCAGCAGGGTGTCAGGGACAACGAACACCGGGGAGCTGTTTTTT. Protein: CASRVSGTTNTGELFF.

The chain uses TRBV20-1 and TRBJ2-1; D unresolved. The ends were cut back, 0 bases at V and 7 bases at J, with 16 bases in the middle. The CDR3 runs to 15 residues. CDR1 is DFQATT and CDR2 is SNEGSKA in the germline V gene (reference sequence). Written as DNA, the CDR3 is TGCAGTGCTAGAGATCCGGGTCCTCTGGTGAATGAGCAGTTCTTC. This codes for CSARDPGPLVNEQFF.

This clonotype was seen repeatedly, ten times or more. One junction end disagrees with the germline gene, perhaps due to a read error. The chain is built from TRBV7-9 and TRBJ2-7, with 9 bases that match TRBD1. Germline V gives CDR1 SEHNR, CDR2 FQNEAQ (reference sequence). This CDR3 is built from 11 residues. The DNA of the CDR3 is TGTGCCAGCAGCTTAGGGGACAGGGTGCCTTTC. This sequence encodes CASSLGDRVPF.